The clone carrying this TCR beta chain was observed a handful of times. Its antigen is not identified. The data belong to a study of T-cell memory formation after mild COVID-19. Study-level points and caveats: Prior to infection, memory already included some responding clones, suggesting cross-reactive memory joined.

TCRdb re-called the 5' RACE reads with MiXCR, one entry per CDR3 protein. Of about 240,000 distinct CDR3 sequences listed, approximately 10% were seen once; the top ten hold 22%. Germline CDR1 is SGHRS and CDR2 is YFSETQ. Trimming took off 2 bases at V and 5 bases at J, with 11 bases between the two ends. This CDR3 is built from 13 residues. The receptor's source is a man in his late teens or twenties who had mild COVID-19 (a few samples of this study predate the infection). Cell type and time point are not known. Sequencing used PBMCs or a T cell subset sorted from them (not recorded which). The rearrangement uses TRBV5-1 and TRBJ2-7; tentative D call: TRBD2 (6 bases). The DNA for the CDR3 is TGCGCCAGCAGCTTCGGAGGGGATAACGAGCAGTACTTC. It encodes CASSFGGDNEQYF.